One sample yielded the 24 T cell receptor beta chains listed below, sequenced in a study of blood T cell repertoires in COVID-19. Assay: immunoSEQ multiplex PCR; the TCRdb copy retains only in-frame clones and omits some. The table shows about 66,000 clones, with roughly 86% occurring only once. Material: peripheral blood. These receptors all come from a man in his sixties with acute or convalescent COVID-19.

The J gene is TRBJ1-1, the V gene TRBV5-1; 8 bases agree with TRBD1. This CDR3 has 14 amino acids. Per the germline V gene, CDR1 is SGHRS and CDR2 is YFSETQ. V lost 4 bases, J lost 4 bases, and 6 bases stayed unmatched. DNA for the CDR3: TGCGCCAGCAGCGGCGGACAGGGTACCACTGAAGCTTTCTTT. Amino acid sequence: CASSGGQGTTEAFF.

This clone was observed a single time. This chain joins TRBV5-1 and TRBJ2-1; 9 bases match TRBD1. Germline trimming cut 4 bases from V and 5 bases from J; bases unmatched to any gene: 4. The CDR3 is 14 amino acids. The germline CDR1 and CDR2 sequences are SGHRS and YFSETQ. Written as DNA, the CDR3 is TGCGCCAGCAGCCCAGGGACAGGGAACAATGAGCAGTTCTTC. Its protein product is CASSPGTGNNEQFF.

This chain uses TRBV7-2 with TRBJ1-5; D not certain. Trimming left V 1 base short and J 0 bases short, with 7 bases between. This CDR3 region has 15 residues. Per germline, CDR1 SGHTA and CDR2 FQGNSA. CDR3 amino acids: CASSLENNSNQPQHF. The CDR3 DNA sequence: TGTGCCAGCAGCTTAGAGAACAATAGCAATCAGCCCCAGCATTTT. The full variable domain, rest sourced from reference TRBV7-2 and TRBJ1-5, is GAGVSQSPSNKVTEKGKDVELRCDPISGHTALYWYRQSLGQGLEFLIYFQGNSAPDKSGLPSDRFSAERTGGSVSTLTIQRTQQEDSAVYLCASSLENNSNQPQHFGDGTRLSIL.

The chain combines TRBV10-1 with TRBJ1-1, with a possible D match to TRBD1 (5 bases). Trimming removed 3 bases from V and 0 bases from J, with 11 bases in between. The V gene's germline CDR1 is WNHNN and CDR2 SYGVQD (reference sequence). The CDR3 runs 15 residues. In nucleotides, the CDR3 is TGCGCCAGCAGTGATCTGACAGATATGAACACTGAAGCTTTCTTT. Residues: CASSDLTDMNTEAFF.

V and J are TRBV13 and TRBJ2-1; possible D gene TRBD2, 6 bases. Trimming pared 2 bases from V and 5 bases from J, leaving 16 bases between. The CDR3 runs to 16 residues. Germline CDR1 reads PRHDT; CDR2 reads FYEKMQ (reference sequence). The CDR3 here is CASSLRSGVYNNEQFF. The CDR3 nucleotides read TGTGCCAGCAGCTTACGGTCGGGGGTCTATAACAATGAGCAGTTCTTC.

The chain combines TRBV10-3 with TRBJ1-1, with a weak D call TRBD1 (6 bases). The CDR3 extends over 14 amino acids. CDR1 is ENHRY and CDR2 is SYGVKD in the germline V gene. V gave up 7 bases and J gave up 2 bases, with 14 bases separating them. CDR3: CAITYRGGNTEAFF. The CDR3 DNA follows: TGTGCCATCACCTATCGGGGGGGCAACACTGAAGCTTTCTTT.

The V gene is TRBV2, the J gene TRBJ1-1; no clear D. Germline lookup yields CDR1 SNHLY and CDR2 FYNNEI. Trimming removed 6 bases at V and 1 base at J, with 6 bases between. The CDR3 runs 12 residues. In nucleotides, the CDR3 is TGTGCCAGCAGGACACCGAACACTGAAGCTTTCTTT. Protein sequence: CASRTPNTEAFF.

This chain connects TRBV5-1 to TRBJ2-6; D is perhaps TRBD2 (6 bases). The CDR3 has 17 residues. V dropped 4 bases and J dropped 2 bases, with 16 bases sitting between them. The germline CDR1 and CDR2 sequences are SGHRS and YFSETQ. The CDR3 coding sequence is TGCGCCAGCAGCCGGAACGGGGGTACGGCTGGGGCCAACGTCCTGACTTTC. It codes for CASSRNGGTAGANVLTF.

This chain uses TRBV10-3 with TRBJ2-7; D is unclear. The CDR3 totals 14 residues. The V gene's germline CDR1 is ENHRY and CDR2 SYGVKD. Trimming removed 2 bases from V and 5 bases from J, with 13 bases in between. The CDR3 DNA follows: TGTGCCATCAGTGAGACTACCCTTAGTCACGAGCAGTACTTC. Translated, it gives CAISETTLSHEQYF.

The J gene is TRBJ1-1, the V gene TRBV21-1; TRBD1 is the table's D call, not checked against the DNA. TRBV21-1 is marked as a pseudogene. The CDR3 totals 16 residues. CDR3 sequence (DNA): TGTGCCAGCAGCAAAGGCACTCAGGGGCTACGCACTGAAGCTTTCTTT. It encodes CASSKGTQGLRTEAFF.

The chain recombines TRBV5-4 with TRBJ2-7, with 8 bases that match TRBD1. Trimming removed 5 bases from V and 3 bases from J; junction bases left unmatched: 7. The CDR3 length is 14 residues. CDR1 and CDR2 from the germline V gene are SGHNT and YYREEE (reference sequence). The CDR3 sequence: CASSSDRANYEQYF. CDR3 DNA sequence: TGTGCCAGCAGTTCGGACAGGGCCAACTACGAGCAGTACTTC.

The chain couples TRBV19 to TRBJ1-5; D might be TRBD1 (5 bases). From germline, CDR1 is LNHDA and CDR2 SQIVND (reference sequence). The CDR3 is 15 residues long. V lost 7 bases and J 0 bases, leaving 13 bases between the germline ends. The CDR3 protein is CASISTAGSNQPQHF. The DNA for the CDR3 is TGTGCCAGTATCTCGACAGCGGGTAGCAATCAGCCCCAGCATTTT.

This chain uses TRBV7-2 with TRBJ2-7; 10 bases agree with TRBD1. From germline, CDR1 is SGHTA and CDR2 FQGNSA. CDR3 length: 16 amino acids. The V and J ends lost 5 bases and 5 bases, in that order; junction bases with no gene match: 12. The CDR3 bases are TGTGCCAGCAGCGTTCGACAGGGGGCCCTCCCCGACGAGCAGTACTTC. Amino acid sequence: CASSVRQGALPDEQYF.

This chain joins TRBV14 and TRBJ2-2; 7 bases line up with TRBD1. The CDR3 spans 13 residues. Germline CDR1 reads SGHDN; CDR2 reads FVKESK. V trimming: 4 bases; J trimming: 5 bases; junction bases outside the gene matches: 1. CDR3 in DNA: TGTGCCAGCAGCCTCAGGGGGACCGGGGAGCTGTTTTTT. This translates into CASSLRGTGELFF.

This clone was counted only a few times. The same CDR3 can be traced to other DNA sequences in this sample. The V and J genes are TRBV7-2 and TRBJ1-2; D unresolved. V was clipped by 2 bases and J by 0 bases, with 7 bases between them. The CDR3 covers 14 residues. Per germline, CDR1 SGHTA and CDR2 FQGNSA. CDR3 region: CASSLSGSNYGYTF. The CDR3 nucleotides read TGTGCCAGCAGCTTATCAGGTTCTAACTATGGCTACACCTTC.

The count of this clone is one. This chain links TRBV6-1 with TRBJ2-1; the D gene is possibly TRBD1 (7 bases). The V end lost 0 bases, the J end lost 14 bases, and 14 bases lay between the germline ends. Germline V gene sequence: CDR1 MNHNS, CDR2 SASEGT. The CDR3 covers 13 residues. The CDR3 spells CASSEARGDREFF. DNA of the CDR3: TGTGCCAGCAGTGAAGCGCGGGGAGACAGGGAGTTCTTC.

The chain uses TRBV15 and TRBJ1-1, with D perhaps matching TRBD1 (5 bases). Germline V gene lookup returns CDR1 LNHNV and CDR2 YYDKDF (reference sequence). V lost 0 bases and J 0 bases, leaving 11 bases between the germline ends. The CDR3 runs 16 residues. The CDR3 loop is CATSRDRTRVNTEAFF. The CDR3 coding sequence is TGTGCCACCAGCAGAGATCGGACAAGGGTGAACACTGAAGCTTTCTTT.

The J gene is TRBJ2-3, the V gene TRBV2, with a weak D call TRBD2 (7 bases). Trimming shortened V by 6 bases and J by 2 bases, and 12 bases separated the two germline ends. CDR3 length equals 14 residues. CDR1 and CDR2 (germline): SNHLY, FYNNEI. The CDR3 sequence is CASRWGGHTDTQYF. CDR3 in DNA: TGTGCCAGCAGGTGGGGGGGCCACACAGATACGCAGTATTTT. Full variable domain (remainder filled in from reference TRBV2 and TRBJ2-3): EPEVTQTPSHQVTQMGQEVILRCVPISNHLYFYWYRQILGQKVEFLVSFYNNEISEKSEIFDDQFSVERPDGSNFTLKIRSTKLEDSAMYFCASRWGGHTDTQYFGPGTRLTVL.

This rearrangement joins TRBV5-1 to TRBJ1-1; D possibly corresponds to TRBD1 (5 bases). Germline V gene sequence: CDR1 SGHRS, CDR2 YFSETQ. This CDR3 has 14 amino acids. Between the trimmed V and J ends, which lost 4 bases and 1 base, there was a span of 11 bases. The CDR3 loop is CASSRDSSNTEAFF. The CDR3 bases are TGCGCCAGCAGCCGGGACTCATCGAACACTGAAGCTTTCTTT.

The genes are TRBV30 and TRBJ2-1; 12 bases are a match to TRBD2. The CDR3 totals 14 residues. Germline V lookup: CDR1 GTSNPN, CDR2 SVGIG (reference sequence). The trim removed 3 bases at V and 9 bases at J, leaving 6 bases unmatched. The CDR3 here is CAWSRTSGAGEQFF. The CDR3 DNA sequence: TGTGCCTGGAGCAGGACTAGCGGGGCCGGTGAGCAGTTCTTC.

This chain connects TRBV5-1 to TRBJ2-2; the D gene is possibly TRBD2 (7 bases). Germline V gene sequence: CDR1 SGHRS, CDR2 YFSETQ. V was cut by 3 bases and J by 5 bases, with 11 bases left in between. The CDR3 spans 14 residues. The CDR3 reads CASSWEGTTGELFF. For the CDR3, the DNA is TGCGCCAGCAGCTGGGAGGGGACAACCGGGGAGCTGTTTTTT.

This chain connects TRBV4-2 to TRBJ2-3; a possible D gene is TRBD1 (6 bases). Germline values: CDR1 LGHNA, CDR2 YNFKEQ. The CDR3 sequence is 14 residues long. The V and J ends lost 5 bases and 1 base respectively, with 10 bases between them. DNA for the CDR3: TGTGCCAGCAGCGCATGGACAGGCACAGATACGCAGTATTTT. Amino acids: CASSAWTGTDTQYF.

This chain joins TRBV6-5 and TRBJ1-6, with 8 bases aligning to TRBD1. Unmatched junction bases numbered 10, after V lost 5 bases and J lost 10 bases. The CDR3 totals 15 residues. CDR1 MNHEY and CDR2 SVGAGI come from the germline V gene. CDR3 nucleotides: TGTGCCAGCAGTACAGGGACAGGACTAGGATCACCCCTCCACTTT. Its protein is CASSTGTGLGSPLHF.

The CDR3 DNA is TGTGCCAGCAGCGCCGGGAACACTGAAGCTTTCTTT. Its translation is CASSAGNTEAFF. V usage is TRBV11-2 and J usage is TRBJ1-1, with D unclear. The CDR3 is made up of 12 amino acids. Trimming pared 5 bases from V and 1 base from J, leaving 5 bases between. CDR1 SGHAT and CDR2 FQNNGV come from the germline V gene.